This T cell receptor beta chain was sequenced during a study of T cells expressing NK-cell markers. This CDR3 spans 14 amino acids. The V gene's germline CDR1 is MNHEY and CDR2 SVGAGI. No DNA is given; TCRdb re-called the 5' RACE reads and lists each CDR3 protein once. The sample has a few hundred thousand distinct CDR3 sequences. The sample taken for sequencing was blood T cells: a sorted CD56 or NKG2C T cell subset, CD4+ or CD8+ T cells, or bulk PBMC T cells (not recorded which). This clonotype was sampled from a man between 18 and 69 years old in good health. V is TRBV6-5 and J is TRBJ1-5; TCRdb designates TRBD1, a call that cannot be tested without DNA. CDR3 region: CASSYRTGKEPQHF.